Presented here are 24 T cell receptor beta chains from one specimen sequenced in a study of Ad26.COV2.S vaccination and SARS-CoV-2 variants. Profiled with immunoSEQ multiplex PCR; TCRdb holds only in-frame clones, not every one. The profile covers approximately 480,000 clones, with 87% appearing a single time and 9.5% to 15% taken by the ten largest. Treatment defined: around 19 received Ad26.COV2.S at low or high dose, single or two shots; 5 received placebo; per-sample allocation not given. Sampling was performed 63 days after the first vaccine or placebo injection. Sequenced here: peripheral blood, sampled in a trial of Ad26.COV2.S vaccine versus placebo. These receptors originate from a person aged 18-65 years who received the Ad26.COV2.S COVID-19 vaccine or a placebo.

This chain joins TRBV19 and TRBJ1-1, with D perhaps matching TRBD1 (6 bases). The CDR3 length is 14 residues. In germline, CDR1 is LNHDA, CDR2 SQIVND (reference sequence). V lost 3 bases and J 1 base, leaving 9 bases between the germline ends. The CDR3 nucleotides read TGTGCCAGTAGTATGACAGGATCGAACACTGAAGCTTTCTTT. As protein: CASSMTGSNTEAFF.

The chain joins TRBV5-1 to TRBJ2-7, with TRBD1 as a possible D gene (6 bases). Per the germline V gene, CDR1 is SGHRS and CDR2 is YFSETQ. This CDR3 is built from 14 residues. The V gene lost 3 bases and the J gene lost 1 base, with 11 bases spanning the gap. Written as DNA, the CDR3 is TGCGCCAGCAGCTCGCAGGGGTTTTCCTACGAGCAGTACTTC. This translates into CASSSQGFSYEQYF.

The chain employs TRBV7-3 and TRBJ1-5; TRBD1 is a possible D gene (6 bases). Germline CDR1 reads SGHTA; CDR2 reads FQGTGA. The CDR3 runs to 19 residues. V was trimmed by 3 bases and J by 7 bases, leaving 28 bases between them. This CDR3 is CASSFLVIWYGGGGQPQHF. The CDR3 nucleotides read TGTGCCAGCAGCTTTCTCGTTATCTGGTATGGGGGCGGAGGGCAGCCCCAGCATTTT.

J is TRBJ1-6 and V is TRBV19, with 8 bases fitting TRBD1. Looked up from germline, CDR1 is LNHDA and CDR2 is SQIVND (reference sequence). V shed 3 bases and J 6 bases; nucleotides not matched to a gene: 7. The CDR3 extends over 16 amino acids. As DNA, the CDR3 is TGTGCCAGTAGTATCCAAACCGGACAGGGTAATTCACCCCTCCACTTT. Protein: CASSIQTGQGNSPLHF.

The chain links TRBV28 to TRBJ2-5; 14 bases align to TRBD2. Trimming at V came to 3 bases and at J to 3 bases, leaving 6 bases not matched to a gene. This CDR3 has 17 residues. Germline CDR1 MDHEN, CDR2 SYDVKM. CDR3 residues: CASSFSWGLAGEETQYF. For the CDR3, the DNA is TGTGCCAGCAGTTTTAGTTGGGGACTAGCGGGAGAAGAGACCCAGTACTTC.

The chain couples TRBV7-3 to TRBJ2-2; TRBD1 matches at 10 bases. The CDR3 has 17 amino acids. In germline, CDR1 is SGHTA, CDR2 FQGTGA. With V trimmed by 3 bases and J by 4 bases, 8 bases remained unmatched. The CDR3 region is CASSLMGQGLGTGELFF. The CDR3 nucleotides are TGTGCCAGCAGCTTGATGGGACAGGGGCTTGGCACCGGGGAGCTGTTTTTT.

CDR3 sequence reads: CVGQASSGANVLTF. DNA of the CDR3: TGCGTCGGGCAGGCCAGCTCTGGGGCCAACGTCCTGACTTTC. This chain connects TRBV10-1 to TRBJ2-6; no clear D. From germline, CDR1 is WNHNN and CDR2 SYGVQD (reference sequence). The CDR3 is made up of 14 amino acids.

This chain uses TRBV21-1 with TRBJ2-1; the D call in the table, TRBD2, was not verified against the DNA. TRBV21-1 is a known pseudogene. This CDR3 comprises 17 residues. CDR3 residues: CASSKAEGMVFYNEQFF. The CDR3 DNA reads as TGTGCCAGCAGCAAAGCAGAGGGTATGGTGTTCTACAATGAGCAGTTCTTC.

V usage is TRBV28 and J usage is TRBJ2-1, with TRBD2 matching over 8 bases. The V gene end was trimmed by 8 bases and the J gene end by 6 bases; junction bases not matched to a gene: 9. The CDR3 is made up of 14 amino acids. CDR1 MDHEN and CDR2 SYDVKM come from the germline V gene. The CDR3 here is CASLPGGTSNEQFF. The CDR3 nucleotides read TGTGCCAGCTTGCCCGGCGGGACTAGCAATGAGCAGTTCTTC.

The table lists this clone with a count of one. The chain carries TRBV3-1 (or the pseudogene TRBV3-2) and TRBJ2-1, with D possibly being TRBD1 or TRBD2 (5 bases each). Trimming cost V 1 base and J 9 bases, with 19 bases left between them. Germline V CDR1 and CDR2: LGHDT, YNNKEL (reference sequence). CDR3 length: 16 amino acids. CDR3 nucleotides: TGTGCCAGCAGCCAAGTGCCAGGGATGAGGGTGGGTGAGCAGTTCTTC. As protein: CASSQVPGMRVGEQFF.

This chain uses TRBV3-1 (or the pseudogene TRBV3-2) with TRBJ2-1; 15 bases match TRBD2. V shed 5 bases, J shed 0 bases, and the junction held 8 bases outside the gene matches. Per germline, CDR1 LGHDT and CDR2 YNNKEL (reference sequence). The CDR3 is 19 residues long. The CDR3 coding sequence is TGTGCCAGCAGCTCAACCGGGACTAGCGGGAGGATCTCCTACAATGAGCAGTTCTTC. Translating it yields CASSSTGTSGRISYNEQFF.

V usage is TRBV3-1 (or the pseudogene TRBV3-2) and J usage is TRBJ2-5; D possibly corresponds to TRBD2 (6 bases). The V end lost 3 bases, the J end lost 2 bases, and 13 bases lay between the germline ends. CDR1 is LGHDT, CDR2 YNNKEL, per germline (reference sequence). This CDR3 has 15 residues. Written as DNA, the CDR3 is TGTGCCAGCAGCCAGGTTAGCGGACCACAAGAGACCCAGTACTTC. Amino acid sequence: CASSQVSGPQETQYF.

The chain employs TRBV4-3 and TRBJ1-4; the D is unclear. V was trimmed by 3 bases and J by 6 bases, leaving 17 bases between them. The CDR3 sequence is 16 residues long. Looked up from germline, CDR1 is LGHNA and CDR2 is YSLEER. The chain's CDR3 is CASSHQRTEKYEKLFF. The CDR3 DNA reads TGCGCCAGCAGCCACCAAAGGACGGAGAAGTATGAAAAACTGTTTTTT.

V usage is TRBV7-9 and J usage is TRBJ1-1; D is undetermined. Germline CDR1 and CDR2: SEHNR and FQNEAQ (reference sequence). This CDR3 region has 15 residues. V lost 1 base and J lost 0, with 9 bases in between. Here the CDR3 DNA reads TGTGCCAGCAGCTTAGAGGGCGGATTGAACACTGAAGCTTTCTTT. Protein sequence: CASSLEGGLNTEAFF.

V gene TRBV18 combines with J gene TRBJ2-7; 12 nucleotides align to TRBD2. V was pared by 3 bases and J by 0 bases, with 3 bases of the junction left unmatched. CDR3 length: 16 residues. CDR1 and CDR2 from the germline V gene are KGHSH and LQKENI. CDR3 DNA: TGTGCCAGCTCACCGAGGACTAGCGGGAACTCCTACGAGCAGTACTTC. Residues: CASSPRTSGNSYEQYF.

This clone turned up a few times. This sequence joins TRBV11-1 and TRBJ2-2; D is unclear. Germline V lookup: CDR1 SGHAT, CDR2 FQDESV (reference sequence). The CDR3 runs 13 residues. Trimming left V 3 bases short and J 4 bases short, with 6 bases between. The CDR3 reads CASSFGFTGELFF. The CDR3 coding sequence is TGTGCCAGCAGCTTCGGGTTCACCGGGGAGCTGTTTTTT.

The genes are TRBV19 and TRBJ1-1; no clear D. Per germline, CDR1 LNHDA and CDR2 SQIVND (reference sequence). This CDR3 is 16 amino acids long. The V gene lost 4 bases and the J gene lost 1 base, with 16 bases spanning the gap. The CDR3 coding sequence is TGTGCCAGTAGTAGGCGGACGGAGAAGGGGAACACTGAAGCTTTCTTT. This codes for CASSRRTEKGNTEAFF.

The J gene is TRBJ1-4, the V gene TRBV6-2 or TRBV6-3; 7 bases are a match to TRBD1. The CDR3 covers 12 residues. Germline loops: CDR1 MNHEY, CDR2 SVGEGT. Losses at the gene ends were 5 bases for V and 11 bases for J; bases not matched to a gene: 5. In DNA form, the CDR3 reads TGTGCCAGCAGTCAAGTACAGGGGAAACTGTTTTTT. Translating gives CASSQVQGKLFF.

The gene calls are TRBV5-1 and TRBJ1-1, with D unclear. Germline V lookup: CDR1 SGHRS, CDR2 YFSETQ. V lost 2 bases to trimming and J lost 1 base, with 6 bases between them. This CDR3 region has 13 residues. CDR3 loop: CASSFVRNTEAFF. The CDR3 region has the DNA TGCGCCAGCAGCTTCGTCAGGAACACTGAAGCTTTCTTT. The variable domain in full, completed from reference TRBV5-1 and TRBJ1-1, reads KAGVTQTPRYLIKTRGQQVTLSCSPISGHRSVSWYQQTPGQGLQFLFEYFSETQRNKGNFPGRFSGRQFSNSRSEMNVSTLELGDSALYLCASSFVRNTEAFFGQGTRLTVV.

The genes are TRBV5-6 and TRBJ1-1; 8 nucleotides line up with TRBD1. Losses at the gene ends were 2 bases for V and 3 bases for J; bases not matched to a gene: 6. CDR1 is SGHDT, CDR2 YYEEEE, per germline. This CDR3 is built from 15 residues. The CDR3 region is CASSFGQGAHTEAFF. The CDR3 DNA is TGTGCCAGCAGCTTTGGTCAGGGGGCGCACACTGAAGCTTTCTTT. Variable domain in full (rest from reference TRBV5-6 and TRBJ1-1): DAGVTQSPTHLIKTRGQQVTLRCSPKSGHDTVSWYQQALGQGPQFIFQYYEEEERQRGNFPDRFSGHQFPNYSSELNVNALLLGDSALYLCASSFGQGAHTEAFFGQGTRLTVV.

The chain is built from TRBV28 and TRBJ1-2; 7 nucleotides line up with TRBD1. The CDR3 is 16 amino acids. The V gene end was trimmed by 8 bases and the J gene end by 0 bases; junction bases not matched to a gene: 12. Germline V gene data show CDR1 as MDHEN and CDR2 as SYDVKM. The CDR3 loop is CASRRFSGTANYGYTF. CDR3 nucleotides: TGTGCCAGCCGACGATTTTCCGGGACAGCTAACTATGGCTACACCTTC.

As regards this clone: The germline gene is not matched at one end of the junction; a read error may be the cause. The CDR3 is CAWSVLSKVGF. In DNA, the CDR3 is TGTGCCTGGAGTGTCCTGTCAAAGGTGGGGTTC. V is TRBV30 and J is TRBJ1-2; D not certain. This CDR3 comprises 11 residues. The germline CDR1 and CDR2 sequences are GTSNPN and SVGIG (reference sequence).

The chain combines TRBV4-3 with TRBJ2-3; the D gene is possibly TRBD2 (6 bases). V was shortened by 1 base and J by 4 bases, with 12 bases between the two germline ends. Per germline, CDR1 LGHNA and CDR2 YSLEER. The CDR3 runs 15 residues. The CDR3: CASSQGLVISDTQYF. CDR3 DNA: TGCGCCAGCAGCCAAGGACTAGTCATCTCAGATACGCAGTATTTT.

The chain recombines TRBV6-6 with TRBJ2-7; no clear D. This CDR3 has 11 residues. V was clipped by 5 bases and J by 7 bases, with 9 bases between them. Germline V lookup: CDR1 MNHNY, CDR2 SVGAGI (reference sequence). The CDR3 DNA follows: TGTGCCAGCAGTACGATTGGGGAGCAGTACTTC. Amino acids: CASSTIGEQYF.